This T cell receptor (beta chain) was sequenced in a study of blood T cell repertoires in COVID-19. The authors' processing: The authors estimated nucleated cell counts from reference gene primer amplification. Sequencing was performed with immunoSEQ multiplex PCR; in TCRdb, only in-frame clones are kept and a portion is missing. Clone size and V and J calls were adopted from that table, with D and trimming inferred from the DNA. The sample consists of under 200,000 clones, over 80% of them appearing once. The CDR3 runs 18 residues. CDR1 and CDR2 from the germline V gene are KGHSH and LQKENI. The V end was cut by 3 bases, the J end by 0 bases, with 20 bases between. Enrollees, about 18 to 89 years old, lived in 20 to 25 US areas.

Specimen: PBMCs or T cells enriched from blood (not recorded which). V gene TRBV18 combines with J gene TRBJ1-2; D is possibly TRBD1 (6 bases). This TCR was sampled from a woman in her fifties or sixties who had recovered from COVID-19. This CDR3 is CASSPTPLSGTPNYGYTF. In nucleotides, the CDR3 is TGTGCCAGCTCACCGACGCCCCTCTCCGGGACACCTAACTATGGCTACACCTTC.